The sequence of this T cell receptor (beta chain) was determined in a study of T cells in Graves' hyperthyroidism and ophthalmopathy. Study-level findings and limits: The majority of expanded thyroid clonotypes above 0.001 also appeared in blood.

Disease duration under 2 months; hyperthyroidism patients were aged 18 to 65. Thyroid ultrasound and orbital computed tomography, with clinical symptoms and serum thyroxine and TRAb, informed diagnoses. Fresh 10 ml peripheral blood yielded PBMCs. The CDR3 covers 12 residues. Germline V gene data show CDR1 as ENHRY and CDR2 as SYGVKD. With respect to this clonotype: Its antigen is as yet unknown.

Template material for amplifying TCR beta CDR3 regions consisted of RNA transcripts. First-round RT-PCR of the TCR CDR3 relied on the HTBI primer set. TCRdb re-called the multiplex PCR reads through MiXCR, storing one row per CDR3 protein. The sample consists of 300,000 to 350,000 distinct CDR3 sequences, around 13% of them appearing once. The chain uses TRBV10-3 and TRBJ2-7, with a weak D call TRBD2 (6 bases). This clonotype was obtained from a woman aged 30 to 39 with Graves' hyperthyroidism. The sequenced material came from blood. The CDR3 here is CVSGTSYYEQYF. The CDR3 DNA sequence: TGTGTGTCCGGGACTTCCTATTACGAGCAGTACTTC.